One sample yielded the 21 T cell receptor beta chains listed below, sequenced in a study of molecular identifiers for immune sequencing clone quantification. TCRdb re-derived calls from the PCR reads in MiXCR, one entry per CDR3 protein. The sample records 60,000 to 80,000 distinct CDR3 sequences, less than 20% being singletons. The sample was naive CD8+ T cells from blood, with Jurkat cell RNA spiked in. Subset here: FACS-sorted CD8+CD4-CCR7+CD45RA+ naive T cells. These receptors all come from a human donor in good health. Some libraries in this study had Jurkat cell RNA spiked in.

The chain uses TRBV4-3 and TRBJ2-1, with TRBD2 matching over 7 bases. Per the germline V gene, CDR1 is LGHNA and CDR2 is YSLEER. This CDR3 has 15 amino acids. Germline trimming cut 4 bases from V and 5 bases from J; bases unmatched to any gene: 8. CDR3 residues: CASSPSAGVNNEQFF. The CDR3 DNA sequence: TGCGCCAGCAGCCCCTCGGCGGGAGTAAACAATGAGCAGTTCTTC.

This clonotype was recorded at least ten times. The J gene is TRBJ2-3, the V gene TRBV30; D remains ambiguous. CDR1 and CDR2 (germline): GTSNPN, SVGIG (reference sequence). This CDR3 comprises 16 residues. V lost 8 bases, J lost 0 bases, and 21 bases lay in between. CDR3 nucleotides: TGTGCCGGCCACGACGGTCAACGACTTAGCACAGATACGCAGTATTTT. Translating it yields CAGHDGQRLSTDTQYF. Drawing the rest from reference TRBV30 and TRBJ2-3, the complete variable domain is SQTIHQWPATLVQPVGSPLSLECTVEGTSNPNLYWYRQAAGRGLQLLFYSVGIGQISSEVPQNLSASRPQDRQFILSSKKLLLSDSGFYLCAGHDGQRLSTDTQYFGPGTRLTVL.

This clonotype was detected only a few times. This rearrangement joins TRBV30 to TRBJ1-6; 7 nucleotides line up with TRBD1. The CDR3 has 12 residues. From germline, CDR1 is GTSNPN and CDR2 SVGIG (reference sequence). With 8 bases clipped from V and 7 bases from J, the junction kept 5 bases outside the gene matches. The CDR3, as DNA: TGTGCCACTGAGGGGGCGAATTCACCCCTCCACTTT. It is translated as CATEGANSPLHF. Filled out from reference TRBV30 and TRBJ1-6, the complete variable domain reads SQTIHQWPATLVQPVGSPLSLECTVEGTSNPNLYWYRQAAGRGLQLLFYSVGIGQISSEVPQNLSASRPQDRQFILSSKKLLLSDSGFYLCATEGANSPLHFGNGTRLTVT.

This clonotype has at least ten counts. The rearrangement joins TRBV4-1 to TRBJ2-7, with D perhaps matching TRBD1 (6 bases). Germline V gene data show CDR1 as MGHRA and CDR2 as YSYEKL. This CDR3 is built from 13 residues. V was shortened by 0 bases and J by 6 bases, with 9 bases between the two germline ends. The CDR3 nucleotides are TGCGCCAGCAGCCAAGAGGGGGCGCGCGAGCAGTACTTC. The encoded protein is CASSQEGAREQYF.

This clonotype was recorded at least ten times. The chain joins TRBV6-1 to TRBJ1-1; 7 bases fit TRBD1. With 7 bases clipped from V and 5 bases from J, the junction kept 13 bases outside the gene matches. Germline V gene lookup returns CDR1 MNHNS and CDR2 SASEGT. The length of the CDR3 is 15 residues. CDR3 sequence reads: CASIAPGGLGTEAFF. The CDR3 DNA follows: TGTGCCAGCATCGCACCAGGGGGGTTGGGGACTGAAGCTTTCTTT.

A remark on this clonotype: This sequence may be a read error, since a much larger clone differs from it by one base. This chain uses TRBV7-8 with TRBJ1-2; possibly TRBD1 for D (6 bases). Germline V gives CDR1 SGHVS, CDR2 FQNEAQ. The CDR3 is 13 residues long. The CDR3 bases are TGTGCCAGCACTTCGACAGGTCCCTATGGCCACACCTTC. Translating it yields CASTSTGPYGHTF.

This clonotype appeared many times. The chain has TRBV30 and TRBJ1-2; TRBD1 is a possible D gene (5 bases). The V end lost 2 bases, the J end lost 5 bases, and 12 bases lay between the germline ends. CDR1 GTSNPN and CDR2 SVGIG come from the germline V gene (reference sequence). This CDR3 contains 13 residues. CDR3 loop: CAWSRIGGYGYTF. CDR3 sequence (DNA): TGTGCCTGGAGTCGAATTGGGGGATATGGCTACACCTTC.

This clonotype has at least ten counts. V usage is TRBV12-3 or TRBV12-4 and J usage is TRBJ2-1; D is unclear. The V and J ends lost 7 bases and 2 bases respectively, with 6 bases between them. This CDR3 spans 12 amino acids. CDR3 region: CASTLAYNEQFF. As DNA, the CDR3 is TGTGCCAGCACCCTGGCCTACAATGAGCAGTTCTTC.

This clonotype was counted ten times or more. The chain links TRBV19 to TRBJ2-7, with 8 bases that match TRBD2. V shed 6 bases, J shed 3 bases, and the junction held 13 bases outside the gene matches. The CDR3 is made up of 16 amino acids. The germline CDR1 and CDR2 sequences are LNHDA and SQIVND (reference sequence). The CDR3 DNA reads as TGTGCCAGTAGCCCGAATAGCGGGGCAAACATCTACGAGCAGTACTTC. Its protein is CASSPNSGANIYEQYF.

This clonotype was seen repeatedly, ten times or more. The gene calls are TRBV28 and TRBJ1-1, with unresolved D. Germline loops: CDR1 MDHEN, CDR2 SYDVKM. The CDR3 is 14 residues long. Trimming removed 4 bases from V and 1 base from J, with 10 bases in between. CDR3 DNA: TGTGCCAGCAGTTCTGGACGGGCGAACACTGAAGCTTTCTTT. Translation gives CASSSGRANTEAFF.

Ten or more counts support this clonotype. The chain carries TRBV4-1 and TRBJ2-7; no firm D call. The germline V gene has CDR1 MGHRA and CDR2 YSYEKL. The length of the CDR3 is 13 residues. Trimming took 1 base from V and 2 from J, leaving 6 bases between them. The CDR3 sequence: CASSQGQAYEQYF. For the CDR3, the DNA is TGCGCCAGCAGCCAAGGGCAGGCCTACGAGCAGTACTTC.

This clonotype came up many times. The chain carries TRBV7-9 and TRBJ1-4; 7 positions agree with TRBD1. Unmatched junction bases numbered 9, after V lost 6 bases and J lost 5 bases. The germline V gene encodes CDR1 SEHNR and CDR2 FQNEAQ (reference sequence). CDR3 length: 15 amino acids. CDR3 residues: CASSTGTAGNEKLFF. The CDR3 nucleotides are TGTGCCAGCAGTACCGGGACAGCGGGAAATGAAAAACTGTTTTTT.

As regards this clonotype: A single base separates this from a much larger clone, so it may be a read error. Because it lacks the conserved phenylalanine or tryptophan at the end, this CDR3 is likely a read error. DNA of the CDR3: TGCAGTGCTAGTCAGGGGGAGCGAGAGACCCAGTACCTC. It encodes CSASQGERETQYL. The rearrangement uses TRBV20-1 and TRBJ2-5, with 7 bases fitting TRBD1. Looked up from germline, CDR1 is DFQATT and CDR2 is SNEGSKA (reference sequence). The V segment lost 3 bases and the J segment 4 bases; nucleotides outside the gene matches: 5. The CDR3 covers 13 residues.

This clonotype was detected ten times or more. This chain connects TRBV6-1 to TRBJ2-7, with 8 bases matching TRBD1. Germline V gene sequence: CDR1 MNHNS, CDR2 SASEGT. The ends lost 6 bases at V and 5 bases at J; junction bases unmatched: 6. This CDR3 contains 13 residues. CDR3 DNA sequence: TGTGCCAGCAGGGCTTGGACAGGGAACGAGCAGTACTTC. Translated, it gives CASRAWTGNEQYF.

This clonotype was observed at least ten times. This chain links TRBV6-6 with TRBJ2-7, with D hard to call. The germline V and J ends were trimmed by 5 bases and 4 bases, with 12 bases remaining between them. The CDR3 loop spans 13 amino acids. Germline assignment: CDR1 MNHNY and CDR2 SVGAGI (reference sequence). The CDR3 region is CASSAVSAYEQYF. CDR3 bases: TGTGCCAGCAGTGCAGTCAGTGCATACGAGCAGTACTTC.

This clonotype was recorded a few times. J is TRBJ2-7 and V is TRBV6-2 or TRBV6-3, with D possibly being TRBD2 (5 bases). Germline CDR1 and CDR2: MNHEY and SVGEGT. Deletions cut 3 bases from V and 2 bases from J, with 17 bases between. The CDR3 extends over 16 amino acids. The CDR3 nucleotides read TGTGCCAGCAGTTATTTCCATCCGGAAGCGGCCTACGAGCAGTACTTC. Protein: CASSYFHPEAAYEQYF.

This clonotype was recorded many times. V gene TRBV6-6 combines with J gene TRBJ2-7; D assignment may be TRBD1 or TRBD2 (6 bases each). The CDR3 spans 16 residues. V gave up 6 bases and J gave up 3 bases, with 21 bases separating them. The germline gives CDR1 MNHNY, CDR2 SVGAGI (reference sequence). In DNA form, the CDR3 reads TGTGCCAGCAGCCAACGCGGGACAACCGGGTACTACGAGCAGTACTTC. This encodes CASSQRGTTGYYEQYF.

Many counts were recorded for this clonotype. The chain links TRBV9 to TRBJ2-7; 7 bases are a match to TRBD1. Looked up from germline, CDR1 is SGDLS and CDR2 is YYNGEE. The trim removed 3 bases at V and 0 bases at J, leaving 3 bases unmatched. The CDR3 consists of 14 residues. The CDR3 sequence is CASSAWDSSYEQYF. CDR3 nucleotides: TGTGCCAGCAGCGCATGGGACAGCTCCTACGAGCAGTACTTC. The complete variable domain, with remaining parts taken from reference TRBV9 and TRBJ2-7, reads DSGVTQTPKHLITATGQRVTLRCSPRSGDLSVYWYQQSLDQGLQFLIQYYNGEERAKGNILERFSAQQFPDLHSELNLSSLELGDSALYFCASSAWDSSYEQYFGPGTRLTVT.

This clonotype occurred many times. The genes are TRBV6-6 and TRBJ2-7; 9 nucleotides agree with TRBD2. The trim removed 2 bases at V and 2 bases at J, leaving 4 bases unmatched. Germline loops: CDR1 MNHNY, CDR2 SVGAGI (reference sequence). CDR3 length equals 15 residues. In DNA, the CDR3 is TGTGCCAGCAGTTACGGGGCGGGAGGGGCCTACGAGCAGTACTTC. It codes for CASSYGAGGAYEQYF.

CDR3 sequence (DNA): TGCGCCAGCAGCTTTTGGACTAGCGGGAGCAATGAGCAGTTCTTC. Translated: CASSFWTSGSNEQFF. The chain links TRBV5-1 to TRBJ2-1, with 13 bases lining up with TRBD2. The V and J ends lost 2 bases and 6 bases, in that order; junction bases with no gene match: 2. Germline CDR1 is SGHRS and CDR2 is YFSETQ. This CDR3 is 15 amino acids long.

This clonotype appeared many times. This chain joins TRBV10-3 and TRBJ2-5, with TRBD1 matching over 7 bases. The germline V gene encodes CDR1 ENHRY and CDR2 SYGVKD. The length of the CDR3 is 18 residues. With V trimmed by 2 bases and J by 2 bases, 14 bases remained unmatched. The CDR3 spells CAISETNQWTGGQETQYF. CDR3 DNA: TGTGCCATCAGTGAGACCAACCAGTGGACAGGAGGACAAGAGACCCAGTACTTC.